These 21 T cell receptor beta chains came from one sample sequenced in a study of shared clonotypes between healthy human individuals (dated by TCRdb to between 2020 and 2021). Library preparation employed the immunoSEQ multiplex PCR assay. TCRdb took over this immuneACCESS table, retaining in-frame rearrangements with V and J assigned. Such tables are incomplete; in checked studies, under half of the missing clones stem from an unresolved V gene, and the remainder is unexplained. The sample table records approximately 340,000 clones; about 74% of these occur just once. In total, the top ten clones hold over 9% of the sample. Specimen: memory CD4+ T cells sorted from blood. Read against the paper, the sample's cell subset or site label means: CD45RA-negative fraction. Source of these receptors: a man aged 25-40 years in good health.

The CDR3 sequence is CASSFTGEGTQYF. As DNA, the CDR3 is TGTGCCAGCAGCTTTACGGGCGAGGGGACCCAGTACTTC. V usage is TRBV5-4 and J usage is TRBJ2-5; possible D gene TRBD2, 5 bases. Germline CDR1 reads SGHNT; CDR2 reads YYREEE (reference sequence). The V and J ends lost 2 bases and 7 bases respectively, with 12 bases between them. The CDR3 spans 13 residues.

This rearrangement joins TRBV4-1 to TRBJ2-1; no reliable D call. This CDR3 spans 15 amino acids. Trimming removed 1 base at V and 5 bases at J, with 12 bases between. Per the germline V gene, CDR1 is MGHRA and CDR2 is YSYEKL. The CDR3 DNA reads TGCGCCAGCAGCCAAGGACACGCGGCGGACAATGAGCAGTTCTTC. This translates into CASSQGHAADNEQFF.

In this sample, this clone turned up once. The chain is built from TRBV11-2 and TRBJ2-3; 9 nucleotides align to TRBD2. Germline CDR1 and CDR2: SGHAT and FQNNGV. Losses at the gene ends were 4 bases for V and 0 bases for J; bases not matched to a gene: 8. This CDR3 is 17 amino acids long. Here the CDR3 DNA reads TGTGCCAGCAGCTCGACTAGCGGACGTCCTAGCACAGATACGCAGTATTTT. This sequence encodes CASSSTSGRPSTDTQYF.

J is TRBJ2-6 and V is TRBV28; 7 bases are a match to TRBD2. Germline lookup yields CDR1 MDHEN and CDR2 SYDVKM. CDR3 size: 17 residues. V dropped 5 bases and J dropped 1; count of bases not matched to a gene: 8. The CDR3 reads CASSHIPGGSGANVLTF. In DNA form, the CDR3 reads TGTGCCAGCAGTCATATACCGGGGGGTTCTGGGGCCAACGTCCTGACTTTC.

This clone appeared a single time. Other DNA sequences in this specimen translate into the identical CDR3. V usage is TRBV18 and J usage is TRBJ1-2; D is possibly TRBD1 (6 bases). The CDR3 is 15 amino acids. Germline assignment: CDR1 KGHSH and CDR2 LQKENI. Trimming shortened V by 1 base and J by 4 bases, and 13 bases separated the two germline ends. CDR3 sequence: CASSPLQDSGYGYTF. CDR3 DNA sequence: TGTGCCAGCTCACCACTTCAGGACAGCGGCTATGGCTACACCTTC.

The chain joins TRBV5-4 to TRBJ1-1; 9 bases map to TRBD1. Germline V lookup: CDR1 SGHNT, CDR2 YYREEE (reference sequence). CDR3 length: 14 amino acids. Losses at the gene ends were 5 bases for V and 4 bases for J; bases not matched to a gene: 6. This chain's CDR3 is CASRGDRAGTEAFF. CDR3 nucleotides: TGTGCCAGCAGGGGGGACAGGGCAGGCACTGAAGCTTTCTTT.

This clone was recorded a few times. The CDR3 loop is CASIGLASINEQFF. The CDR3 bases are TGTGCCAGCATAGGACTAGCGTCCATTAATGAGCAGTTCTTC. This chain connects TRBV2 to TRBJ2-1; 9 nucleotides align to TRBD2. The CDR3 loop spans 14 amino acids. The V and J ends lost 7 bases and 7 bases, in that order; junction bases with no gene match: 8. The germline gives CDR1 SNHLY, CDR2 FYNNEI.

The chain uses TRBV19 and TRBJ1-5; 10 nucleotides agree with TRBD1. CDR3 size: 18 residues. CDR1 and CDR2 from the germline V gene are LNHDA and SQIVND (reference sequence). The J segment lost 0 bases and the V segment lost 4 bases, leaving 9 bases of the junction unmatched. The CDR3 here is CASSTVDRGLDSNQPQHF. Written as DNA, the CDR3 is TGTGCCAGTAGTACTGTCGACAGGGGGCTTGATAGCAATCAGCCCCAGCATTTT.

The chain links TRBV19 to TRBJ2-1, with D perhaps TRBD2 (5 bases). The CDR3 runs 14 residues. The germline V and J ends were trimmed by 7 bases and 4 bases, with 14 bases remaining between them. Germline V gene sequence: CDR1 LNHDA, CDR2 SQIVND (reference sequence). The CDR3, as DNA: TGTGCCAGTATGGCCCCGGGGAGTTACAATGAGCAGTTCTTC. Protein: CASMAPGSYNEQFF.

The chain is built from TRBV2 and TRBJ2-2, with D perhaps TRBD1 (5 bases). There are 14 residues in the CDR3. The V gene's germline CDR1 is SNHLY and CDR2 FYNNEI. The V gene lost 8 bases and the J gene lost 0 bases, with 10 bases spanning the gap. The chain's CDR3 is CASQGISNTGELFF. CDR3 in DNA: TGTGCCAGCCAGGGTATTTCGAACACCGGGGAGCTGTTTTTT.

CDR3 bases: TGTGCCAGCAGCGCCGGGAGAACTGAAGCTTTCTTT. The encoded protein is CASSAGRTEAFF. J is TRBJ1-1 and V is TRBV6-6, with D unresolved. Germline CDR1 and CDR2: MNHNY and SVGAGI (reference sequence). V gave up 6 bases and J gave up 5 bases, with 10 bases separating them. The CDR3 loop spans 12 amino acids.

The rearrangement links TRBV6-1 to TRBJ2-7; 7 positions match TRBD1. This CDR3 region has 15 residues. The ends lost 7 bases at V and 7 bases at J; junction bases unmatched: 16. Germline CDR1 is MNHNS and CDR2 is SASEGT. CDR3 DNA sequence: TGTGCCAGCAAGGGGGCAGGGACAGCATTCTCGGAGCAGTACTTC. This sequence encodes CASKGAGTAFSEQYF.

The CDR3 sequence: CATLTSGTSDTQYF. CDR3 bases: TGTGCCACTTTGACTAGCGGGACATCAGATACGCAGTATTTT. The chain links TRBV25-1 to TRBJ2-3; TRBD2 matches at 11 bases. V gave up 10 bases and J gave up 4 bases; unmatched junction bases: 7. The CDR3 consists of 14 residues. CDR1 MGHDK and CDR2 SYGVNS come from the germline V gene.

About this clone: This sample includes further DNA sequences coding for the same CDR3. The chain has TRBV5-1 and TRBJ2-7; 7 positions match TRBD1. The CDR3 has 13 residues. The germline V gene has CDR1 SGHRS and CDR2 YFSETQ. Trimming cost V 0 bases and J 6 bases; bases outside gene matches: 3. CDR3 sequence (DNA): TGCGCCAGCAGCTTGGAGGGGGCCCTCGAGCAGTACTTC. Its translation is CASSLEGALEQYF.

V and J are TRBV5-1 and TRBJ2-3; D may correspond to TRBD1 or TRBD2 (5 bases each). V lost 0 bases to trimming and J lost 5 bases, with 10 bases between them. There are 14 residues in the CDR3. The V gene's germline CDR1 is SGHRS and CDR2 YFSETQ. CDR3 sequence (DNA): TGCGCCAGCAGCTTGGACGGGACGGTAGATACGCAGTATTTT. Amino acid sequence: CASSLDGTVDTQYF.

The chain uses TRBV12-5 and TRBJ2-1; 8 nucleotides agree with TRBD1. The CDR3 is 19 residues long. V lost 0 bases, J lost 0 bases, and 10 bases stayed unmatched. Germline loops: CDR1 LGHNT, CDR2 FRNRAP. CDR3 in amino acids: CASGLVPGQGNPSYNEQFF. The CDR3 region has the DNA TGTGCTAGTGGTTTGGTACCTGGACAGGGTAATCCCTCCTACAATGAGCAGTTCTTC.

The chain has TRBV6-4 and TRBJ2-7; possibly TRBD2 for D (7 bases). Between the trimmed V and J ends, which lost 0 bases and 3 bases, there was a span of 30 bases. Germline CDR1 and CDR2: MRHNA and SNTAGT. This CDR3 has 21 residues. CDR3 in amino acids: CASSDSGQSAAGRREYYEQYF. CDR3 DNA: TGTGCCAGCAGTGACTCGGGACAAAGTGCGGCGGGTCGGCGGGAGTACTACGAGCAGTACTTC.

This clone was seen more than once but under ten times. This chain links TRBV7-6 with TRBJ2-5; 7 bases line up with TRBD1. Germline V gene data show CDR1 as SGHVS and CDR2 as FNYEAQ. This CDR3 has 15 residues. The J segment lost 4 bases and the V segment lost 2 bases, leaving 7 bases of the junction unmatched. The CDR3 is CASSLRRTGGETQYF. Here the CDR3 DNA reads TGTGCCAGCAGCTTACGACGGACAGGCGGAGAGACCCAGTACTTC.

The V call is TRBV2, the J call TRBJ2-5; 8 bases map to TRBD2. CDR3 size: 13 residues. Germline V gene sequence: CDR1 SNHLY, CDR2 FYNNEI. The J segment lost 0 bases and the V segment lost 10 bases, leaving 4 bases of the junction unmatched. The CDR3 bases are TGTGCCACCACTAGCGGCCACCAAGAGACCCAGTACTTC. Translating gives CATTSGHQETQYF. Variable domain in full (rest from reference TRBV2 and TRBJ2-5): EPEVTQTPSHQVTQMGQEVILRCVPISNHLYFYWYRQILGQKVEFLVSFYNNEISEKSEIFDDQFSVERPDGSNFTLKIRSTKLEDSAMYFCATTSGHQETQYFGPGTRLLVL.

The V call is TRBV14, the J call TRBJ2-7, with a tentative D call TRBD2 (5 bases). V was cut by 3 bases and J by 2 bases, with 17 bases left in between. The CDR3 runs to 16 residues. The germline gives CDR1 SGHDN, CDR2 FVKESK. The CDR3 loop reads CASSQDRARGTYEQYF. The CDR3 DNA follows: TGTGCCAGCAGCCAGGACCGGGCTAGAGGGACCTACGAGCAGTACTTC.

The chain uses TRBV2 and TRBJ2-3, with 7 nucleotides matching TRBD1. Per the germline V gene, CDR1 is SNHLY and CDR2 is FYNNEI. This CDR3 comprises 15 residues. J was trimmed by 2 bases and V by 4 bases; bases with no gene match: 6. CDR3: CASSVGRGITDTQYF. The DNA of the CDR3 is TGTGCCAGCAGTGTGGGCAGGGGGATCACAGATACGCAGTATTTT.